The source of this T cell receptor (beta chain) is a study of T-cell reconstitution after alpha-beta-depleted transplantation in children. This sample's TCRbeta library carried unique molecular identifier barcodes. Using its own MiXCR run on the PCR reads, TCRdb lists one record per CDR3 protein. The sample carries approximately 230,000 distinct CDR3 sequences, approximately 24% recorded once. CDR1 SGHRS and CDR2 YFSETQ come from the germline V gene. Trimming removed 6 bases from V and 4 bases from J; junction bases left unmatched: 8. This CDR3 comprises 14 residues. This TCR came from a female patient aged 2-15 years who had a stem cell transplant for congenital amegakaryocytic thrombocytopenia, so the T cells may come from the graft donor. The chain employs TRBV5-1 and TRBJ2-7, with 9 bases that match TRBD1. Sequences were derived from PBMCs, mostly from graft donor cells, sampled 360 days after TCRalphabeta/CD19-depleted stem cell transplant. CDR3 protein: CASMPGQGTYEQYF. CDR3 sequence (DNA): TGCGCCAGCATGCCGGGACAGGGAACATACGAGCAGTACTTC. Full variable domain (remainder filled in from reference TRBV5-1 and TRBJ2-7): KAGVTQTPRYLIKTRGQQVTLSCSPISGHRSVSWYQQTPGQGLQFLFEYFSETQRNKGNFPGRFSGRQFSNSRSEMNVSTLELGDSALYLCASMPGQGTYEQYFGPGTRLTVT.